This T cell receptor (beta chain) was sequenced during a study of cytomegalovirus exposure and HLA in healthy donors. This clone was seen a single time. The antigen remains undetermined. Study-level findings and limits: The study listed approximately 160 cytomegalovirus-associated TCR beta chains. The dataset shows that most TCR sequences were rare, while some public TCRs occurred in many donors. Reported performance of the classifier showed diagnosis of cytomegalovirus status with high specificity and sensitivity.

TCRdb's table, derived via immunoSEQ multiplex PCR, lists solely in-frame clones and lacks some. Found here are about 170,000 clones, approximately 87% of them singletons; the top ten hold around 6%. Material for sequencing was PBMCs. The receptor comes from a woman in her 30s in good health and CMV-seronegative.

The CDR3 DNA follows: TGTGCCAGCAGTGATTTGGTCATGAACACTGAAGCTTTCTTT. Translation: CASSDLVMNTEAFF. This chain joins TRBV2 and TRBJ1-1, with D unclear. The CDR3 extends over 14 amino acids. Trimming left V 3 bases short and J 0 bases short, with 8 bases between. The V gene's germline CDR1 is SNHLY and CDR2 FYNNEI. Based on the CDR3 plus reference TRBV2 and TRBJ1-1, the full variable domain is EPEVTQTPSHQVTQMGQEVILRCVPISNHLYFYWYRQILGQKVEFLVSFYNNEISEKSEIFDDQFSVERPDGSNFTLKIRSTKLEDSAMYFCASSDLVMNTEAFFGQGTRLTVV.